This TCR beta chain was identified in a study of tumor and adjacent non-tumor tissue in lung cancer. The study's findings and limits: Top 100 clones took a larger repertoire share in normal lung.

The V gene's germline CDR1 is LGHNA and CDR2 YSLEER. This CDR3 spans 17 amino acids. No cell sorting was done before RNA was extracted from the tissue. To note about this clonotype: No antigen is known for it. Sequence at one end of the junction differs from germline and may be a read error.

Three rounds of nested PCR, following a modified ARM-PCR protocol, produced the TCRbeta library. TCRdb re-called the multiplex PCR reads through MiXCR, storing one row per CDR3 protein. This table has approximately 90,000 distinct CDR3 sequences, less than 80% appearing once. The TCR sequence derives from a man between 60 and 75 years old with non-small cell lung cancer. Sequenced material: lung tumor tissue. The J gene is TRBJ1-3, the V gene TRBV4-3; TRBD1 aligns across 10 bases. The DNA of the CDR3 is TGCGCCAGCAACCAGCATCCGGGACAGGGGTCGGGAAACACCTTATATTTT. Amino acid sequence: CASNQHPGQGSGNTLYF.